Listed below are T cell receptor beta chains from one sample, sequenced in a study of blood T cell repertoires in COVID-19. The repertoire was sequenced with immunoSEQ multiplex PCR; TCRdb's copy has only in-frame clones and lacks some. The data hold approximately 300,000 clones, with approximately 84% observed a single time. Sequencing used peripheral blood. These receptors were collected from a person between 70 and 80 years old with COVID-19, enrolled during active disease. Both conserved end residues are part of each CDR3. The order of the fields is CDR3 protein, CDR3 DNA, J gene, V gene, D gene, clone size. The D gene is left open where the match is weak. Clone size is given for some rows only: seen once, a few or many times, or a class if the clone is expanded.

CDR3 protein: CASKSQGYTEAFF
CDR3 DNA: TGTGCCAGTAAGAGTCAGGGGTACACTGAAGCTTTCTTT
J gene: TRBJ1-1
V gene: TRBV19
D gene: NA
clone size: NA

CDR3 protein: CASSSDTGYGYEQYF
CDR3 DNA: TGTGCCAGCAGCTCCGATACAGGGTACGGATACGAGCAGTACTTC
J gene: TRBJ2-7
V gene: TRBV7-9
D gene: NA
clone size: NA

CDR3 protein: CASSPPVRTGELFF
CDR3 DNA: TGTGCCAGCTCACCACCTGTCCGGACCGGGGAGCTGTTTTTT
J gene: TRBJ2-2
V gene: TRBV18
D gene: NA
clone size: NA

CDR3 protein: CASSLGTGGYNQPQHF
CDR3 DNA: TGTGCCAGCAGCTTAGGGACAGGGGGTTACAATCAGCCCCAGCATTTT
J gene: TRBJ1-5
V gene: TRBV5-6
D gene: TRBD1
clone size: NA

CDR3 protein: CASSSDRGSTF
CDR3 DNA: TGTGCCAGCAGCTCGGACAGGGGGAGCACCTTC
J gene: TRBJ1-2
V gene: TRBV28
D gene: TRBD1
clone size: NA

CDR3 protein: CASRGRQGIWPKRNYGYTF
CDR3 DNA: TGTGCCAGCAGGGGCCGACAGGGGATTTGGCCAAAACGCAACTATGGCTACACCTTC
J gene: TRBJ1-2
V gene: TRBV6-4
D gene: TRBD1
clone size: NA

CDR3 protein: CASSAWEGYTF
CDR3 DNA: TGTGCCAGTAGCGCCTGGGAGGGCTACACCTTC
J gene: TRBJ1-2
V gene: TRBV19
D gene: NA
clone size: NA

CDR3 protein: CASSQGQGDEQYF
CDR3 DNA: TGTGCCAGCAGCCAAGGACAGGGGGACGAGCAGTACTTC
J gene: TRBJ2-7
V gene: TRBV7-8
D gene: TRBD1
clone size: few

CDR3 protein: CASSIRGTMNTEAFF
CDR3 DNA: TGTGCCAGCAGTATCCGGGGAACGATGAACACTGAAGCTTTCTTT
J gene: TRBJ1-1
V gene: TRBV2
D gene: NA
clone size: NA

CDR3 protein: CAIRPGTGESQPQHF
CDR3 DNA: TGTGCCATCAGGCCCGGGACAGGGGAGAGTCAGCCCCAGCATTTT
J gene: TRBJ1-5
V gene: TRBV10-3
D gene: TRBD1
clone size: once

CDR3 protein: CASSLGGALYNSPLHF
CDR3 DNA: TGTGCCAGCAGCTTAGGGGGAGCCCTCTATAATTCACCCCTCCACTTT
J gene: TRBJ1-6
V gene: TRBV7-2
D gene: NA
clone size: few

CDR3 protein: CASSYAPDREQFF
CDR3 DNA: TGTGCCAGCAGTTACGCACCGGACAGGGAGCAGTTCTTC
J gene: TRBJ2-1
V gene: TRBV6-5
D gene: TRBD1
clone size: once

CDR3 protein: CASSYVDRANQPQHF
CDR3 DNA: TGTGCCAGCAGTTACGTCGACAGGGCGAATCAGCCCCAGCATTTT
J gene: TRBJ1-5
V gene: TRBV6-6
D gene: TRBD1
clone size: once